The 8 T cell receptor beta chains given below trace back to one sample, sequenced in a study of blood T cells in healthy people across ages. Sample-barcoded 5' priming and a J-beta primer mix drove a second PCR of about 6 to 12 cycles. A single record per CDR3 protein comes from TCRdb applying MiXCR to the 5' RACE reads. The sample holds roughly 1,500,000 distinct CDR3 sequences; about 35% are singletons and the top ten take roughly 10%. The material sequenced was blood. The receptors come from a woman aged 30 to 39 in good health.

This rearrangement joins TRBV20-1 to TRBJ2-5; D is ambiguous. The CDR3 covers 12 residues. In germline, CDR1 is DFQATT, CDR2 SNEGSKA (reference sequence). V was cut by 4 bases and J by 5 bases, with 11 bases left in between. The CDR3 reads CSAKLTSETQYF. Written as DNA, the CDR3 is TGCAGTGCTAAATTGACCAGTGAGACCCAGTACTTC.

The CDR3 DNA is TGTGCCAGCAGCTTGGAGCCGGGTATCCAAGATACGCAGTATTTT. Translating it yields CASSLEPGIQDTQYF. The chain carries TRBV5-4 and TRBJ2-3; D gene uncertain. V dropped 0 bases and J dropped 5 bases, with 13 bases sitting between them. Per germline, CDR1 SGHNT and CDR2 YYREEE (reference sequence). The CDR3 extends over 15 amino acids.

The CDR3 sequence: CASSWQRRNYEQYF. CDR3 in DNA: TGTGCCAGCAGTTGGCAAAGGAGAAATTACGAGCAGTACTTC. The chain links TRBV13 to TRBJ2-7; no clear D gene. V was shortened by 6 bases and J by 4 bases, with 16 bases between the two germline ends. The germline gives CDR1 PRHDT, CDR2 FYEKMQ (reference sequence). The CDR3 has 14 residues.

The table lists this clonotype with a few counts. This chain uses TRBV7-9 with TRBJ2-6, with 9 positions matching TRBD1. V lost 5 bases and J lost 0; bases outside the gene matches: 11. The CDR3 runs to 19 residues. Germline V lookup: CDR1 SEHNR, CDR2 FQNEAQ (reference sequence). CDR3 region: CASSQASGTGISGANVLTF. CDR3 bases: TGTGCCAGCAGCCAAGCCTCCGGGACAGGGATCTCTGGGGCCAACGTCCTGACTTTC. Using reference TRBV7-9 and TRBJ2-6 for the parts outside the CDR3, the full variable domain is DTGVSQNPRHKITKRGQNVTFRCDPISEHNRLYWYRQTLGQGPEFLTYFQNEAQLEKSRLLSDRFSAERPKGSFSTLEIQRTEQGDSAMYLCASSQASGTGISGANVLTFGAGSRLTVL.

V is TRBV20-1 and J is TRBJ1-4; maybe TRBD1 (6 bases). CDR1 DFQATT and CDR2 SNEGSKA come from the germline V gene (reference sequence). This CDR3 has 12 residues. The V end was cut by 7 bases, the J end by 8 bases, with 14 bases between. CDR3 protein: CSGAQGREKLFF. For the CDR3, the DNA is TGCAGTGGGGCGCAGGGGCGGGAAAAACTGTTTTTT.

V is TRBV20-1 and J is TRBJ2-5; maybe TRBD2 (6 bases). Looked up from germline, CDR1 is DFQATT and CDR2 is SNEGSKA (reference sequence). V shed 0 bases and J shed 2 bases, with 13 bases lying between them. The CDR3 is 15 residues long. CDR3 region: CSARDLREAQETQYF. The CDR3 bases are TGCAGTGCTAGAGATCTGAGGGAGGCTCAAGAGACCCAGTACTTC.

This CDR3 reads CSALGGSLYGYTF. CDR3 in DNA: TGCAGTGCCCTGGGGGGGTCCCTATATGGCTACACCTTC. This chain uses TRBV20-1 with TRBJ1-2, with D tentatively TRBD1 (5 bases). Germline CDR1 is DFQATT and CDR2 is SNEGSKA (reference sequence). CDR3 size: 13 residues. Trimming cost V 6 bases and J 5 bases, with 16 bases left between them.

DNA of the CDR3: TGTGCCAGCAGTGAAAGTTCGGGACTAGCGGGACAAACCATGTATTTT. This sequence encodes CASSESSGLAGQTMYF. This chain connects TRBV2 to TRBJ2-3; 13 positions agree with TRBD2. CDR3 size: 16 residues. CDR1 and CDR2 from the germline V gene are SNHLY and FYNNEI. The ends lost 2 bases at V and 14 bases at J; junction bases unmatched: 13.